A single T cell receptor beta chain is shown here with its context. Sequencing was performed with immunoSEQ multiplex PCR; in TCRdb, only in-frame clones are kept and a portion is missing. The repertoire holds 65,000 or so clones, about 90% seen once, with about 3.5% in the top ten. This record comes from a study of pediatric ulcerative colitis. The source material was blood. This receptor was obtained from a boy younger than 18 with severe ulcerative colitis.

DNA for the CDR3: TGTGCCAGCAGTTTTCGGGGGGCGCTTATTTCCGGTCAGCCCCAGCATTTT. Translation: CASSFRGALISGQPQHF. This chain connects TRBV27 to TRBJ1-5; perhaps TRBD1 as D (6 bases). Germline V gene data show CDR1 as MNHEY and CDR2 as SMNVEV (reference sequence). V lost 3 bases and J 6 bases, leaving 21 bases between the germline ends. The CDR3 is 17 amino acids.